A selection of T cell receptor beta chains follows, all from one sample in a study of CD8 T cells in ankylosing spondylitis. One entry per CDR3 protein results from TCRdb running MiXCR on the 5' RACE reads. The sample consists of 30,000 to 45,000 distinct CDR3 sequences, 16% of them appearing once. Sample: blood. The receptors stem from a male donor with ankylosing spondylitis or in good health (not recorded which). Each CDR3 is given with its conserved first and last residue. The D gene is left open where the match is weak.

v_call	d_call	cdr3_aa
TRBV6-6	NA	CASNKQGSQETQYF
TRBV6-4	NA	CASSVEGYMEQFF
TRBV7-2	NA	CASSSGVAGHQPQHF
TRBV28	NA	CASSPLRSQQFF
TRBV7-9	TRBD2	CASSGGGAETQYF
TRBV12-3/TRBV12-4	NA	CASSSTGLNTEAFF
TRBV5-1	TRBD2	CASSLEPGGPNEQFF
TRBV4-3	NA	CASSQERASYEQYF
TRBV29-1	NA	CSVEDWGLDEVNTEAFF
TRBV28	NA	CASSNAGSLNTGELFF
TRBV4-3	NA	CASSQEFAAYNEQFF
TRBV12-3/TRBV12-4	TRBD2	CASSPSGMTDTQYF
TRBV12-3/TRBV12-4	NA	CASSLKAGRSQPQHF
TRBV5-1	TRBD1	CASSAGQGRSPLHF
TRBV19	NA	CASSFPAPSYEQYF
TRBV5-1	TRBD1	CASSSGTEETQYF
TRBV27	NA	CASSFGGRNNEQFF
TRBV10-3	NA	CAISESIQGGMGEQFF
TRBV12-3/TRBV12-4	TRBD2	CASSPWTSGGVETQYF
TRBV12-3/TRBV12-4	TRBD1	CASVRGQGPMNTEAFF
TRBV6-5	NA	CASSYRREGTDTQYF
TRBV2	NA	CASSVLGRNTGELFF
TRBV20-1	TRBD1	CSAISRGRTGELFF
TRBV3-1	NA	CASSQEVAKNIQYF
TRBV7-9	TRBD2	CASSPPPTSGRYNEQFF
TRBV6-5	NA	CASSYFPVPRRGNEQFF
TRBV29-1	NA	CSVEEGGEQFF
TRBV5-1	NA	CASSSALSGLSGELFF
TRBV20-1	NA	CSATREGVNTEAFF
TRBV5-5	NA	CASSLSVTRGKNIQYF
TRBV7-2	NA	CASSSPGAEAFF